This T cell receptor (beta chain) was documented in a study of shared clonotypes between healthy human individuals. Terminally differentiated effector memory CD45RA+ cells were excluded by CCR7 positive selection of CD45RO-negative cells. This CDR3 has 17 residues. The V gene lost 4 bases and the J gene lost 0 bases, with 19 bases spanning the gap. Germline V gene sequence: CDR1 SNHLY, CDR2 FYNNEI. Clones were sequenced by immunoSEQ multiplex PCR, and TCRdb holds only the in-frame ones, with some missing. The profile covers about 2.2 million clones, with 80% to 95% appearing a single time and around 1.7% taken by the ten largest.

Material: naive CD8+ T cells from PBMCs. The source is a man aged 18-30 years in good health. Some clones in this sample may be carry-over from other donors' samples. The rearrangement links TRBV2 to TRBJ2-7; perhaps TRBD1 as D (6 bases). The DNA for the CDR3 is TGTGCCAGCAGTGGGTACTTGGGACAATTGGACTCCTACGAGCAGTACTTC. Residues: CASSGYLGQLDSYEQYF.